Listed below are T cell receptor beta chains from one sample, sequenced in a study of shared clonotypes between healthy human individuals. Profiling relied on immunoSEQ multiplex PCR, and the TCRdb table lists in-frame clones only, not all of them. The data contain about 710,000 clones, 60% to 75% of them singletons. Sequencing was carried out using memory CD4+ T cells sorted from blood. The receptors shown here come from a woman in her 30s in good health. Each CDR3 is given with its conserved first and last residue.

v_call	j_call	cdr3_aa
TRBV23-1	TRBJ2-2	CASSLASGSRNTGELFF
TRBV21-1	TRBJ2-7	CASSKERAGSYEQYF
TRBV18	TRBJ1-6	CASSPPSRGGSPLHF
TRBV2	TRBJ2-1	CASIQGSTHNEQFF
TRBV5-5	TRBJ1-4	CASSFLTHATNEKLFF
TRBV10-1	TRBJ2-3	CASSSSTDTQYF
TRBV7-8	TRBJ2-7	CASSFGVRSYEQYF
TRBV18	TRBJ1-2	CASSKNSGERGYTF
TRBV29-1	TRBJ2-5	CSAWGGGQQETQYF
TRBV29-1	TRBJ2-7	CSGGPRQGEPYEQYF
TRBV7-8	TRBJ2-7	CASSLARGTGLTYEQYF
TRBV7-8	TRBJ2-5	CASSSLAGGETQYF
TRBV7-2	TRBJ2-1	CASSPPPGTSPDFF
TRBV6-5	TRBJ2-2	CASSWAGTTAGELFF
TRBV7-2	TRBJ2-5	CASSLATSGRAQETQYF
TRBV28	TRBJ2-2	CASSLLTGNTGELFF
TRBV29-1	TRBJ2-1	CSVEGLAGYNEQFF
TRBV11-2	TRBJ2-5	CASSTNSETQYF
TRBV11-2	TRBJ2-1	CASTPGQGYNEQFF
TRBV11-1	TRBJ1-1	CASSLEETGEAFF
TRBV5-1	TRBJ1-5	CASSLYLRDRVIPNQPQHF
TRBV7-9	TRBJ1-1	CASSRHGNTEAFF
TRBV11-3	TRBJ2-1	CASSSRTSGRNEQFF
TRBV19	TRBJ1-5	CASSRTTGNQPQHF
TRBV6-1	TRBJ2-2	CASSERGWYTGELFF
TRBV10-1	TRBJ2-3	CASSEAGTSTDTQYF
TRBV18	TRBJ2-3	CASSPLGLGGDTQYF
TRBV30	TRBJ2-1	CAWGGLAGVGEQFF
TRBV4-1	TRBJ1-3	CASSQGQGAAGNTIYF
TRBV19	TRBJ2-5	CASIKCWGGLAGGDYQETQYF
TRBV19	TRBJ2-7	CASRPGPGVREQYF
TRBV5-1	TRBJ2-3	CASRKDTTSTDTQYF
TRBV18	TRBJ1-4	CASSPGQGSEKLFF
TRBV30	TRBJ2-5	CAWSAPQETQYF
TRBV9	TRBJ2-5	CASSGGQVIEETQYF
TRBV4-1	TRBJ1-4	CASSQDWGRREKLFF
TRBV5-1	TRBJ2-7	CASSDLQSLYVEQYF